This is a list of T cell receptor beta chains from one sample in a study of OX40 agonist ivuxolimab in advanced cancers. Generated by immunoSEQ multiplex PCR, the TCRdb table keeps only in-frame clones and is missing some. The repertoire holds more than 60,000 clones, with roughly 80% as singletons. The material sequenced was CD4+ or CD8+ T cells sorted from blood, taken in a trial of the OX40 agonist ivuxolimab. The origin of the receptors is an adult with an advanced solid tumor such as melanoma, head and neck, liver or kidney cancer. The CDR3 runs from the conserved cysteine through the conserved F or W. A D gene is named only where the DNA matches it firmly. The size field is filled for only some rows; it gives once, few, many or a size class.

CATLKRGGSNNEQFF TGTGCCACTCTCAAACGGGGGGGCTCCAACAATGAGCAGTTCTTC TRBD2 TRBJ2-1 . TRBV19
CASTNLEGAYGYTF TGTGCCAGCACCAATCTGGAGGGCGCCTATGGCTACACCTTC . TRBJ1-2 . TRBV11-2
CASRLTGSHGNIQYF TGTGCCAGCAGACTAACAGGGTCCCATGGAAACATTCAGTACTTC . TRBJ2-4 . TRBV14
CASTRLQGNTEAFF TGTGCCAGCACCCGATTACAGGGAAACACTGAAGCTTTCTTT . TRBJ1-1 once TRBV6-1
CSVEERGGFTDTQYF TGCAGCGTTGAGGAAAGGGGGGGGTTCACAGATACGCAGTATTTT . TRBJ2-3 . TRBV29-1
CASRTGTGNEKLFF TGTGCCAGCAGAACCGGGACAGGGAACGAAAAACTGTTTTTT TRBD1 TRBJ1-4 . TRBV7-9
CASTQPLRGHWYF TGTGCCAGCACCCAACCCCTGCGGGGACACTGGTACTTC . TRBJ2-5 . TRBV6-5
CASSPGQGVGETQYF TGTGCCAGCAGCCCTGGACAGGGGGTGGGTGAGACCCAGTACTTC TRBD1 TRBJ2-5 few TRBV7-6
CASSLVGQGVGGYTF TGTGCCAGCAGCTTGGTCGGACAGGGGGTGGGCGGCTACACCTTC TRBD1 TRBJ1-2 . TRBV5-4
CASRVERTGELFF TGTGCCAGCAGGGTAGAGCGCACCGGGGAGCTGTTTTTT . TRBJ2-2 few TRBV2
CASSGGTALNQPQHF TGTGCCAGCAGCGGGGGGACGGCCCTCAATCAGCCCCAGCATTTT . TRBJ1-5 . TRBV9
CATRGGGNQPQHF TGTGCCACCCGCGGCGGAGGCAATCAGCCCCAGCATTTT . TRBJ1-5 . TRBV28
CATSRVFGAVTDTQYF TGTGCCACCAGCAGAGTCTTCGGGGCAGTAACAGATACGCAGTATTTT . TRBJ2-3 . TRBV15
CASSERGTVNTEAFF TGTGCCAGCAGTGAGCGGGGTACCGTAAACACTGAAGCTTTCTTT . TRBJ1-1 few TRBV2
CASSPGTIRLDTIYF TGTGCCAGCAGTCCCGGGACTATCCGATTGGACACCATATATTTT . TRBJ1-3 . TRBV7-2
CASSIGKGKLSLDDEQFF TGTGCCAGTAGTATCGGAAAGGGGAAGTTATCCCTGGACGATGAGCAGTTCTTC . TRBJ2-1 once TRBV19
CASSPGLVGNEQFF TGTGCCAGTAGTCCGGGACTAGTCGGCAATGAGCAGTTCTTC TRBD2 TRBJ2-1 . TRBV19
CASSSSGGPQETQYF TGTGCCAGCAGCTCTAGCGGGGGGCCCCAAGAGACCCAGTACTTC TRBD2 TRBJ2-5 . TRBV7-3
CASSLRGGWSGNTIYF TGTGCCAGCAGTTTACGGGGGGGGTGGTCTGGAAACACCATATATTTT . TRBJ1-3 . TRBV27
CASSLPRTADTQYF TGTGCCAGCAGCTTGCCCAGGACTGCAGATACGCAGTATTTT . TRBJ2-3 . TRBV5-6
CASSTRTGGNQPQHF TGTGCCAGTAGTACCCGGACAGGGGGCAATCAGCCCCAGCATTTT TRBD1 TRBJ1-5 . TRBV19
CASSQTGTGYQPQHF TGTGCCAGCAGTCAAACAGGGACTGGATATCAGCCCCAGCATTTT . TRBJ1-5 . TRBV6-5
CASRLAGTPTDTQYF TGCGCCAGCAGGCTAGCGGGGACTCCCACAGATACGCAGTATTTT TRBD2 TRBJ2-3 . TRBV5-1
CASSQYYYEQYF TGTGCCAGCAGCCAGTACTACTACGAGCAGTACTTC . TRBJ2-7 . TRBV14
CASSEVSGGNTIYF TGTGCCAGCAGTGAAGTGTCAGGGGGAAACACCATATATTTT . TRBJ1-3 few TRBV6-1
CASSLAAGYGTEAFF TGCGCCAGCAGCTTGGCCGCGGGCTATGGGACTGAAGCTTTCTTT . TRBJ1-1 . TRBV5-1
CASSPEQAGNTIYF TGTGCCAGTAGTCCCGAGCAGGCTGGAAACACCATATATTTT . TRBJ1-3 . TRBV19
CASSLGLAGLSSYNEQFF TGCGCCAGCAGTTTGGGACTAGCGGGTCTTAGCTCCTACAATGAGCAGTTCTTC TRBD2 TRBJ2-1 . TRBV5-1
CASSFPGYGSPLHF TGTGCCAGCAGTTTTCCCGGGTACGGTTCACCCCTCCACTTT . TRBJ1-6 few TRBV6-6
CASSYPGQGASEQYF TGTGCCAGCAGCTACCCGGGACAGGGGGCGAGCGAGCAGTACTTC TRBD1 TRBJ2-7 . TRBV7-9
CASSSRTDTQYF TGTGCCAGCTCATCTCGGACAGATACGCAGTATTTT . TRBJ2-3 . TRBV18
CAISEVSGVGYTF TGTGCCATCAGTGAGGTTTCCGGGGTCGGCTACACCTTC . TRBJ1-2 few TRBV10-3
CASRNEGAPQPQHF TGTGCCAGCAGAAATGAGGGGGCCCCTCAGCCCCAGCATTTT TRBD1 TRBJ1-5 . TRBV28
CASSVTGVQETQYF TGTGCCAGCAGCGTTACCGGGGTTCAAGAGACCCAGTACTTC . TRBJ2-5 . TRBV9
CASSESGVTEAFF TGTGCCAGCAGTGAATCTGGGGTCACTGAAGCTTTCTTT . TRBJ1-1 . TRBV6-1
CASGRLFSGANVLTF TGTGCCAGCGGTCGACTCTTCTCTGGGGCCAACGTCCTGACTTTC . TRBJ2-6 . TRBV6-5
CASARLDTQYF TGTGCCAGCGCACGATTAGATACGCAGTATTTT . TRBJ2-3 . TRBV27
CASSRLGSAYEQYF TGTGCCAGCAGTCGCCTCGGGAGTGCCTACGAGCAGTACTTC . TRBJ2-7 . TRBV28
CASSLVGSGGTEAFF TGTGCCAGCAGCTTAGTTGGCAGTGGCGGCACTGAAGCTTTCTTT . TRBJ1-1 . TRBV7-9
CASSEGGGEGTQYF TGCGCCAGCAGTGAGGGGGGCGGAGAGGGGACCCAGTACTTC . TRBJ2-5 . TRBV10-2
CASSKGGRVKTYSNQPQHF TGTGCCAGCAGCAAAGGAGGCAGGGTTAAAACTTATAGCAATCAGCCCCAGCATTTT . TRBJ1-5 . TRBV21-1
CASSLSGGGETQYF TGTGCCAGCAGCTTATCAGGGGGCGGAGAGACCCAGTACTTC TRBD1 TRBJ2-5 . TRBV11-2
CASSPAGWSNQPQHF TGTGCCAGCAGCCCTGCGGGTTGGAGCAATCAGCCCCAGCATTTT . TRBJ1-5 few TRBV25-1
CASKDRLGGEQYF TGTGCCAGTAAGGACAGGCTTGGGGGGGAGCAGTACTTC . TRBJ2-7 . TRBV6-5
CASSADRYGYTF TGTGCCAGCAGCGCCGACCGCTATGGCTACACCTTC . TRBJ1-2 . TRBV9
CASSQGGQGAKYGYTF TGCGCCAGCAGCCAAGGAGGACAGGGGGCGAAGTATGGCTACACCTTC TRBD1 TRBJ1-2 . TRBV7-9